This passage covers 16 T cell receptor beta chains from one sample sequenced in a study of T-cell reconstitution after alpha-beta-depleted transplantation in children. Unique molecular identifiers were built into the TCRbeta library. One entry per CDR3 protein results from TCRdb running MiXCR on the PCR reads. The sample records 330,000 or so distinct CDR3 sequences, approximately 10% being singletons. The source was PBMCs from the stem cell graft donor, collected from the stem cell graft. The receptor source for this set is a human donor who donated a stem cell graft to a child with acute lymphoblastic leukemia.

CDR3 nucleotide sequence: TGCAGCGTCACCGGGACTAGCGGGCGAAGCTCCTACGAGCAGTACTTC. This sequence encodes CSVTGTSGRSSYEQYF. The chain carries TRBV29-1 and TRBJ2-7, with 12 bases that match TRBD2. With 6 bases clipped from V and 0 bases from J, the junction kept 9 bases outside the gene matches. Germline CDR1 and CDR2: SQVTM and ANQGSEA. The CDR3 loop spans 16 amino acids.

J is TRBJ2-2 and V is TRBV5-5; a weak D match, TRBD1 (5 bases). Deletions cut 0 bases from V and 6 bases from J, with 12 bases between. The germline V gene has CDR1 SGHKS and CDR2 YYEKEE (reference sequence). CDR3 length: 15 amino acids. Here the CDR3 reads CASSLARVGAGELFF. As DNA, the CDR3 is TGTGCCAGCAGCTTGGCCCGGGTAGGGGCCGGGGAGCTGTTTTTT. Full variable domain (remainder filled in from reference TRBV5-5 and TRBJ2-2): DAGVTQSPTHLIKTRGQQVTLRCSPISGHKSVSWYQQVLGQGPQFIFQYYEKEERGRGNFPDRFSARQFPNYSSELNVNALLLGDSALYLCASSLARVGAGELFFGEGSRLTVL.

The CDR3 DNA reads as TGTGCCAGCTCACCCGGACTAGCGGGAGTCCACAATGAGCAGTTCTTC. It is translated as CASSPGLAGVHNEQFF. This chain joins TRBV18 and TRBJ2-1, with 13 positions matching TRBD2. The V gene's germline CDR1 is KGHSH and CDR2 LQKENI. V lost 3 bases, J lost 5 bases, and 4 bases stayed unmatched. This CDR3 comprises 16 residues.

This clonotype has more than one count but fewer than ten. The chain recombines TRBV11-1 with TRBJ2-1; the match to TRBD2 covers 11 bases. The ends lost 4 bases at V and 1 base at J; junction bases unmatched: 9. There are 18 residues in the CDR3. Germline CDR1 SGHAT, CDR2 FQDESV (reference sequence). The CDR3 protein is CASSYPTSGMASYNEQFF. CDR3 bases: TGTGCCAGCAGCTACCCGACTAGCGGGATGGCATCCTACAATGAGCAGTTCTTC.

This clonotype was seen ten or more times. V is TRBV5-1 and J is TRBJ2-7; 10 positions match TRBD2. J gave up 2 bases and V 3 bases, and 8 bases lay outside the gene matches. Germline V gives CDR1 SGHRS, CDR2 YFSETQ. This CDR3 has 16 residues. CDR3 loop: CASSWLAGEGPYEQYF. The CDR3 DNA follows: TGCGCCAGCAGCTGGCTAGCGGGAGAGGGGCCCTACGAGCAGTACTTC.

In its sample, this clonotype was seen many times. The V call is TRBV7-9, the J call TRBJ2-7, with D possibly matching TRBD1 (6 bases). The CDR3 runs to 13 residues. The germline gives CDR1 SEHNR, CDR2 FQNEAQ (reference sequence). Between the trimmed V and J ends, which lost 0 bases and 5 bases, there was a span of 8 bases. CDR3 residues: CASSLATGNEQYF. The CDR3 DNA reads TGTGCCAGCAGCTTAGCGACAGGTAACGAGCAGTACTTC.

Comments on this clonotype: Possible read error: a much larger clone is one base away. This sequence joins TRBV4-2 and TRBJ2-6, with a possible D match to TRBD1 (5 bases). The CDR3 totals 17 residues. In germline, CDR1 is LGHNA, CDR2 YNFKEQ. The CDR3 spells CASSQEYVRSGANGLTF. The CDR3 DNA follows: TGTGCCAGCAGCCAAGAGTACGTTCGCTCTGGGGCCAACGGCCTGACTTTC.

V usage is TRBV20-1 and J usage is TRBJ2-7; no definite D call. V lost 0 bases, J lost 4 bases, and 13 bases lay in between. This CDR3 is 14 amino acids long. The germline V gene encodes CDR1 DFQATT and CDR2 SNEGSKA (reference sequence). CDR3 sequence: CSARDSGIPYEQYF. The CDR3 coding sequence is TGCAGTGCTAGAGATAGTGGGATTCCTTACGAGCAGTACTTC.

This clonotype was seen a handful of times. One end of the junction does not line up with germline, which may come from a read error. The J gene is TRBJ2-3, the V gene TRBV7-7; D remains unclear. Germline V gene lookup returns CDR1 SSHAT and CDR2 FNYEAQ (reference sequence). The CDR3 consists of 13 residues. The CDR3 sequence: CASSPLSTDTQYF. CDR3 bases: TGTGCTAGCAGCCCCCTCTCTACAGATACGCAGTATTTT.

This CDR3 is CAIQSQPNQPQHF. The CDR3 DNA reads as TGTGCCATCCAAAGTCAGCCCAATCAGCCCCAGCATTTT. The genes are TRBV28 and TRBJ1-5; D gene uncertain. V lost 10 bases to trimming and J lost 3 bases, with 13 bases between them. The CDR3 sequence is 13 residues long. CDR1 is MDHEN and CDR2 is SYDVKM in the germline V gene.

Here the CDR3 DNA reads TGTGCCAGCGGGTACGGGGGGGTGGAGACCCAGTACTTC. It specifies CASGYGGVETQYF. The gene calls are TRBV7-2 and TRBJ2-5, with 8 bases that match TRBD2. Unmatched junction bases numbered 7, after V lost 8 bases and J lost 5 bases. The CDR3 extends over 13 amino acids. Germline V CDR1 and CDR2: SGHTA, FQGNSA.

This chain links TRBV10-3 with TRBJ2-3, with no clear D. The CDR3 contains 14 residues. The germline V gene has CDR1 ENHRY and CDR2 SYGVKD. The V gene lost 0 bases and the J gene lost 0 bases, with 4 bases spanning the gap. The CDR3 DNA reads TGTGCCATCAGTGAGTCTACTAGCACAGATACGCAGTATTTT. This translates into CAISESTSTDTQYF.

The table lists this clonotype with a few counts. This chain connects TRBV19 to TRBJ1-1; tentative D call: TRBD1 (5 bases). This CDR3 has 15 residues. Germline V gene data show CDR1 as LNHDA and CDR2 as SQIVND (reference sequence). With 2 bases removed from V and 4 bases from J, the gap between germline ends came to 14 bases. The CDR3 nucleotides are TGTGCCAGTAGTATACCCCGCCGGGGCCGCACTGAAGCTTTCTTT. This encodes CASSIPRRGRTEAFF.

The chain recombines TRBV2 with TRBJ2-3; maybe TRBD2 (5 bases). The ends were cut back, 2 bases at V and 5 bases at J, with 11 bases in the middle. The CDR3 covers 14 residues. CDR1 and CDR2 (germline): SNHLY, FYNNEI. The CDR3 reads CASSETPRGDTQYF. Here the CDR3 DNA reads TGTGCCAGCAGTGAAACGCCACGGGGAGATACGCAGTATTTT.

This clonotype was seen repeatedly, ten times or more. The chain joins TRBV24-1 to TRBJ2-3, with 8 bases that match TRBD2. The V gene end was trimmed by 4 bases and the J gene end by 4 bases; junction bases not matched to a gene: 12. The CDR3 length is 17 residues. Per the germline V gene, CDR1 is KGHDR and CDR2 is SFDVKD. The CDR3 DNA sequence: TGTGCCACCAGTGACCCAGGGGCGGGAGGTGCAGCAGATACGCAGTATTTT. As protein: CATSDPGAGGAADTQYF.

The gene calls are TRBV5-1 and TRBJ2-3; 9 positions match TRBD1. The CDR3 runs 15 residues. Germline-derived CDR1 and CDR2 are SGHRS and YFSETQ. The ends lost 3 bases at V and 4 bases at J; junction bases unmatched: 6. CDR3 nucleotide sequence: TGCGCCAGCAGCTCACCCGGGACAGGGTCAGATACGCAGTATTTT. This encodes CASSSPGTGSDTQYF.